The clone carrying this T cell receptor beta chain appeared once. The sample comes from a study of blood T cell repertoires in COVID-19. At the level of the study: Samples of COVID-19 (acute and convalescent) were obtained from the United States, Italy and Spain.

Original analysis: Amplification with reference gene primers provided the estimates of nucleated cell counts. Clones were sequenced by immunoSEQ multiplex PCR, and TCRdb holds only the in-frame ones, with some missing. The V and J calls and the clone size are those of that table, but D and trimming were determined from the DNA. The sample has hundreds of thousands of clones; more than 70% are singletons. Those enrolled, adults aged roughly 18 to 89 years, came from fewer than 25 US areas. Participant reports of clinical history set cohort assignment. This CDR3 contains 11 residues. V was trimmed by 6 bases and J by 2 bases, leaving 7 bases between them. Germline lookup yields CDR1 SQVTM and CDR2 ANQGSEA.

The source material was PBMCs or T cells enriched from blood (not recorded which). The receptor's source is a woman aged 40 to 50 with acute COVID-19. J is TRBJ2-5 and V is TRBV29-1; D is unresolved. As DNA, the CDR3 is TGCAGCGTCAAACTACAAGAGACCCAGTACTTC. As protein: CSVKLQETQYF.